Listed below are T cell receptor beta chains from one sample, sequenced in a study of blood T cell repertoires in COVID-19. The repertoire was sequenced with immunoSEQ multiplex PCR; TCRdb's copy has only in-frame clones and lacks some. The sample carries about 80,000 clones, around 81% recorded once. Sequences were obtained from peripheral blood. These receptors were taken from a human donor in a cohort sampled during active COVID-19. CDR3s include the opening cysteine and the closing phenylalanine or tryptophan. Fields, in order: clone size, V gene, J gene, D gene, CDR3 length, CDR3 protein, CDR3 DNA. A D gene is named only where the DNA matches it firmly. Only part of the rows carry a size: once, few, many, or a class if the clone is expanded.

clone_size: -
v_call: TRBV3-1/TRBV3-2
j_call: TRBJ2-2
d_call: -
cdr3_length: 16
cdr3_aa: CASSQDYGTKTGELFF
cdr3_nt: TGTGCCAGCAGCCAAGATTATGGGACAAAGACCGGGGAGCTGTTTTTT

clone_size: -
v_call: TRBV28
j_call: TRBJ2-5
d_call: TRBD1
cdr3_length: 14
cdr3_aa: CASSPGQIAGAQYF
cdr3_nt: TGTGCCAGCAGCCCGGGACAGATCGCCGGAGCCCAGTACTTC

clone_size: -
v_call: TRBV18
j_call: TRBJ1-5
d_call: -
cdr3_length: 14
cdr3_aa: CASSPVDSPQPQHF
cdr3_nt: TGTGCCAGCTCACCAGTAGACAGTCCTCAGCCCCAGCATTTT

clone_size: -
v_call: TRBV14
j_call: TRBJ1-2
d_call: TRBD1
cdr3_length: 15
cdr3_aa: CASSPSGTEVYGYTF
cdr3_nt: TGTGCCAGCAGCCCAAGTGGGACAGAAGTTTATGGCTACACCTTC

clone_size: -
v_call: TRBV5-4
j_call: TRBJ2-2
d_call: -
cdr3_length: 16
cdr3_aa: CASSIRTGMEGGELFF
cdr3_nt: TGTGCCAGCAGCATTCGAACAGGGATGGAAGGCGGGGAGCTGTTTTTT

clone_size: -
v_call: TRBV27
j_call: TRBJ1-5
d_call: TRBD1
cdr3_length: 19
cdr3_aa: CASSSRSTGGGKGNQPQHF
cdr3_nt: TGTGCCAGCAGTTCACGATCGACAGGGGGTGGTAAGGGCAATCAGCCCCAGCATTTT

clone_size: -
v_call: TRBV7-9
j_call: TRBJ2-1
d_call: -
cdr3_length: 13
cdr3_aa: CASSYGQYNEQFF
cdr3_nt: TGTGCCAGCAGCTATGGACAGTACAATGAGCAGTTCTTC

clone_size: few
v_call: TRBV5-8
j_call: TRBJ1-5
d_call: -
cdr3_length: 16
cdr3_aa: CASSLVPGIQSQPQHF
cdr3_nt: TGTGCCAGCAGCTTGGTGCCAGGGATACAGAGTCAGCCCCAGCATTTT

clone_size: -
v_call: TRBV1
j_call: TRBJ1-1
d_call: -
cdr3_length: 17
cdr3_aa: CTSSPRRGGRPNTEAFF
cdr3_nt: TGCACCAGCAGCCCTCGTAGGGGGGGGAGGCCTAACACTGAAGCTTTCTTT

clone_size: -
v_call: TRBV10-3
j_call: TRBJ2-1
d_call: TRBD1
cdr3_length: 15
cdr3_aa: CAIHPGQGLNNEQFF
cdr3_nt: TGTGCCATCCATCCGGGACAGGGGCTAAACAATGAGCAGTTCTTC

clone_size: few
v_call: TRBV5-1
j_call: TRBJ2-1
d_call: -
cdr3_length: 17
cdr3_aa: CASSLGLDHSYSNEQFF
cdr3_nt: TGCGCCAGCAGCTTGGGCCTCGACCATAGCTATAGCAATGAGCAGTTCTTC

clone_size: -
v_call: TRBV7-9
j_call: TRBJ1-5
d_call: TRBD1
cdr3_length: 16
cdr3_aa: CASSPGTGGGYQPQHF
cdr3_nt: TGTGCCAGCAGTCCCGGGACAGGGGGGGGATATCAGCCCCAGCATTTT

clone_size: -
v_call: TRBV27
j_call: TRBJ2-3
d_call: TRBD1
cdr3_length: 14
cdr3_aa: CASRPAGGTDTQYF
cdr3_nt: TGTGCCAGCAGACCGGCAGGGGGAACAGATACGCAGTATTTT

clone_size: -
v_call: TRBV3-1/TRBV3-2
j_call: TRBJ2-7
d_call: TRBD1
cdr3_length: 14
cdr3_aa: CASSQEQGTYEQYF
cdr3_nt: TGTGCCAGCAGCCAAGAACAGGGGACCTACGAGCAGTACTTC

clone_size: -
v_call: TRBV3-1/TRBV3-2
j_call: TRBJ2-7
d_call: TRBD2
cdr3_length: 16
cdr3_aa: CASSQGLAGPSYEQYF
cdr3_nt: TGTGCCAGCAGCCAAGGACTAGCGGGACCCTCCTACGAGCAGTACTTC

clone_size: -
v_call: TRBV5-1
j_call: TRBJ2-3
d_call: TRBD2
cdr3_length: 16
cdr3_aa: CASSLGTSGSTDTQYF
cdr3_nt: TGCGCCAGCAGCTTGGGGACTAGCGGCTCGACAGATACGCAGTATTTT

clone_size: -
v_call: TRBV6-7
j_call: TRBJ1-5
d_call: TRBD1
cdr3_length: 15
cdr3_aa: CASRTGLPINQPQHF
cdr3_nt: TGTGCCAGCAGGACAGGGCTCCCAATTAATCAGCCCCAGCATTTT

clone_size: -
v_call: TRBV12-3/TRBV12-4
j_call: TRBJ1-2
d_call: -
cdr3_length: 11
cdr3_aa: CASSRSYGYTF
cdr3_nt: TGTGCCAGCAGCCGCAGCTATGGCTACACCTTC

clone_size: -
v_call: TRBV19
j_call: TRBJ2-6
d_call: -
cdr3_length: 16
cdr3_aa: CASSSDSHSGANVLTF
cdr3_nt: TGTGCCAGTAGCTCCGACAGTCACTCTGGGGCCAACGTCCTGACTTTC

clone_size: -
v_call: TRBV19
j_call: TRBJ1-2
d_call: -
cdr3_length: 15
cdr3_aa: CASNPSGGHNYGYTF
cdr3_nt: TGTGCCAGTAACCCATCGGGGGGGCATAACTATGGCTACACCTTC

clone_size: -
v_call: TRBV6-5
j_call: TRBJ2-5
d_call: TRBD1
cdr3_length: 15
cdr3_aa: CASTQGEGQEETQYF
cdr3_nt: TGTGCCAGCACCCAAGGGGAAGGACAGGAAGAGACCCAGTACTTC

clone_size: -
v_call: TRBV6-6
j_call: TRBJ2-7
d_call: TRBD2
cdr3_length: 13
cdr3_aa: CASRRAGADEQYF
cdr3_nt: TGTGCCAGCAGAAGAGCGGGAGCGGACGAGCAGTACTTC

clone_size: -
v_call: TRBV5-8
j_call: TRBJ2-5
d_call: TRBD2
cdr3_length: 16
cdr3_aa: CASSLATSGISETQYF
cdr3_nt: TGTGCCAGCAGCTTGGCCACAAGCGGGATCAGTGAGACCCAGTACTTC

clone_size: -
v_call: TRBV5-1
j_call: TRBJ2-3
d_call: -
cdr3_length: 14
cdr3_aa: CASAVSGPTDTQYF
cdr3_nt: TGCGCCAGCGCTGTCAGCGGCCCCACAGATACGCAGTATTTT

clone_size: -
v_call: TRBV2
j_call: TRBJ2-5
d_call: TRBD1
cdr3_length: 13
cdr3_aa: CASSEGTGETQYF
cdr3_nt: TGTGCCAGCAGTGAAGGGACAGGGGAGACCCAGTACTTC

clone_size: once
v_call: TRBV29-1
j_call: TRBJ1-5
d_call: -
cdr3_length: 12
cdr3_aa: CSAQDSNQPQHF
cdr3_nt: TGCAGCGCACAGGATAGCAATCAGCCCCAGCATTTT

clone_size: few
v_call: TRBV19
j_call: TRBJ1-4
d_call: TRBD1
cdr3_length: 15
cdr3_aa: CASGTPGQGGEKLFF
cdr3_nt: TGTGCCAGTGGTACGCCGGGACAGGGGGGTGAAAAACTGTTTTTT

clone_size: -
v_call: TRBV5-4
j_call: TRBJ2-2
d_call: TRBD2
cdr3_length: 16
cdr3_aa: CASSLSGGAPWEELFF
cdr3_nt: TGTGCCAGCAGCTTGAGCGGGGGGGCCCCGTGGGAGGAGCTGTTTTTT

clone_size: few
v_call: TRBV5-1
j_call: TRBJ2-1
d_call: TRBD2
cdr3_length: 15
cdr3_aa: CASSFGGNSYNEQFF
cdr3_nt: TGCGCCAGCAGCTTCGGGGGGAACTCCTACAATGAGCAGTTCTTC

clone_size: -
v_call: TRBV7-9
j_call: TRBJ1-1
d_call: -
cdr3_length: 16
cdr3_aa: CASSLVGRGGNTEAFF
cdr3_nt: TGTGCCAGCAGCTTAGTTGGCCGGGGAGGAAACACTGAAGCTTTCTTT

clone_size: -
v_call: TRBV19
j_call: TRBJ1-6
d_call: TRBD1
cdr3_length: 16
cdr3_aa: CASSTGGDRGLSPLHF
cdr3_nt: TGTGCCAGTAGTACGGGCGGGGACAGGGGGCTATCACCCCTCCACTTT

clone_size: -
v_call: TRBV5-1
j_call: TRBJ1-1
d_call: -
cdr3_length: 18
cdr3_aa: CASSLVQLTLNMNTEAFF
cdr3_nt: TGCGCCAGCAGCTTGGTACAGCTTACCCTCAACATGAACACTGAAGCTTTCTTT

clone_size: once
v_call: TRBV7-8
j_call: TRBJ1-1
d_call: -
cdr3_length: 13
cdr3_aa: CASSLRGGTEAFF
cdr3_nt: TGTGCCAGCAGCTTAAGGGGGGGGACTGAAGCTTTCTTT

clone_size: -
v_call: TRBV5-1
j_call: TRBJ1-4
d_call: TRBD1
cdr3_length: 18
cdr3_aa: CASSLAGTGGVRGEKLFF
cdr3_nt: TGCGCCAGCAGCTTGGCTGGGACAGGGGGCGTCCGTGGTGAAAAACTGTTTTTT

clone_size: few
v_call: TRBV7-9
j_call: TRBJ2-2
d_call: TRBD1
cdr3_length: 14
cdr3_aa: CASSLDRATGELFF
cdr3_nt: TGTGCCAGCAGCCTCGACAGGGCCACCGGGGAGCTGTTTTTT

clone_size: once
v_call: TRBV6-4
j_call: TRBJ2-3
d_call: TRBD2
cdr3_length: 14
cdr3_aa: CASSRLAGAPAQYF
cdr3_nt: TGTGCCAGCAGCCGACTAGCGGGGGCCCCCGCGCAGTATTTT

clone_size: -
v_call: TRBV4-2
j_call: TRBJ2-5
d_call: TRBD2
cdr3_length: 16
cdr3_aa: CASSLRSGGLPGTQYF
cdr3_nt: TGTGCCAGCAGCTTACGTAGCGGGGGGCTCCCGGGGACCCAGTACTTC

clone_size: -
v_call: TRBV7-3
j_call: TRBJ2-1
d_call: TRBD2
cdr3_length: 15
cdr3_aa: CASSRAAGGRDEQFF
cdr3_nt: TGTGCCAGCAGCCGGGCAGCGGGAGGTCGGGATGAGCAGTTCTTC

clone_size: -
v_call: TRBV9
j_call: TRBJ2-1
d_call: TRBD2
cdr3_length: 17
cdr3_aa: CASSPRPGTSGGGEQFF
cdr3_nt: TGTGCCAGCAGCCCTCGCCCCGGGACTAGCGGGGGGGGCGAGCAGTTCTTC

clone_size: -
v_call: TRBV28
j_call: TRBJ1-1
d_call: TRBD1
cdr3_length: 16
cdr3_aa: CASSRQGVFSNTEAFF
cdr3_nt: TGTGCCAGCAGTAGACAGGGGGTTTTCTCCAACACTGAAGCTTTCTTT

clone_size: -
v_call: TRBV25-1
j_call: TRBJ1-2
d_call: -
cdr3_length: 14
cdr3_aa: CASSEYDSSYGYTF
cdr3_nt: TGTGCCAGCAGTGAATACGACAGTTCCTATGGCTACACCTTC

clone_size: -
v_call: TRBV5-1
j_call: TRBJ2-7
d_call: TRBD1
cdr3_length: 12
cdr3_aa: CASSPGTGEQYF
cdr3_nt: TGCGCCAGCAGCCCCGGGACAGGGGAGCAGTACTTC

clone_size: -
v_call: TRBV7-2
j_call: TRBJ1-2
d_call: -
cdr3_length: 15
cdr3_aa: CASSNDRYNNYGYTF
cdr3_nt: TGTGCCAGCAGCAACGACAGATATAATAACTATGGCTACACCTTC

clone_size: -
v_call: TRBV11-1
j_call: TRBJ2-5
d_call: -
cdr3_length: 14
cdr3_aa: CASSLTRPQETQYF
cdr3_nt: TGTGCCAGCAGCTTAACTCGTCCCCAAGAGACCCAGTACTTC

clone_size: -
v_call: TRBV6-5
j_call: TRBJ2-7
d_call: TRBD2
cdr3_length: 16
cdr3_aa: CASSYSLGSGLQEQYF
cdr3_nt: TGTGCCAGCAGTTATTCCTTGGGTAGCGGGCTCCAGGAGCAGTACTTC

clone_size: -
v_call: TRBV7-2
j_call: TRBJ2-7
d_call: TRBD2
cdr3_length: 18
cdr3_aa: CASSPGPGTSGRRYEQYF
cdr3_nt: TGTGCCAGCAGCCCTGGACCCGGGACTAGCGGGAGGAGGTACGAGCAGTACTTC

clone_size: -
v_call: TRBV2
j_call: TRBJ1-5
d_call: TRBD1
cdr3_length: 13
cdr3_aa: CASRGQGNQPQHF
cdr3_nt: TGTGCCAGCAGGGGACAGGGCAATCAGCCCCAGCATTTT

clone_size: -
v_call: TRBV29-1
j_call: TRBJ1-1
d_call: -
cdr3_length: 11
cdr3_aa: CSVDVGAEAFF
cdr3_nt: TGCAGCGTTGACGTGGGAGCTGAAGCTTTCTTT

clone_size: -
v_call: TRBV7-2
j_call: TRBJ2-6
d_call: TRBD1
cdr3_length: 18
cdr3_aa: CASSPTTGSGSGANVLTF
cdr3_nt: TGTGCCAGCAGCCCGACGACAGGGTCGGGCTCTGGGGCCAACGTCCTGACTTTC

clone_size: once
v_call: TRBV14
j_call: TRBJ2-2
d_call: -
cdr3_length: 16
cdr3_aa: CASRPTIAGNTGELFF
cdr3_nt: TGTGCCAGCAGACCCACCATCGCGGGGAACACCGGGGAGCTGTTTTTT

clone_size: once
v_call: TRBV5-5
j_call: TRBJ1-6
d_call: TRBD1
cdr3_length: 14
cdr3_aa: CASSSQGGKAPLHF
cdr3_nt: TGTGCCAGCAGCTCCCAGGGGGGTAAGGCACCCCTCCACTTT

clone_size: -
v_call: TRBV5-1
j_call: TRBJ2-1
d_call: TRBD2
cdr3_length: 16
cdr3_aa: CASSFLAGSSYNEQFF
cdr3_nt: TGCGCCAGCAGCTTCCTAGCGGGAAGCTCCTACAATGAGCAGTTCTTC

clone_size: -
v_call: TRBV6-1
j_call: TRBJ1-5
d_call: -
cdr3_length: 14
cdr3_aa: CASSEAQFNQPQHF
cdr3_nt: TGTGCCAGCAGTGAAGCTCAGTTCAATCAGCCCCAGCATTTT

clone_size: -
v_call: TRBV6-6
j_call: TRBJ2-7
d_call: -
cdr3_length: 13
cdr3_aa: CASREGQNGEQYF
cdr3_nt: TGTGCCAGCAGGGAGGGCCAGAATGGCGAGCAGTACTTC

clone_size: -
v_call: TRBV5-8
j_call: TRBJ2-1
d_call: TRBD2
cdr3_length: 16
cdr3_aa: CASSVGTSGSYNEQFF
cdr3_nt: TGTGCCAGCAGCGTCGGGACTAGCGGGAGTTACAATGAGCAGTTCTTC

clone_size: -
v_call: TRBV24-1
j_call: TRBJ2-2
d_call: -
cdr3_length: 15
cdr3_aa: CATSDPGRGSGELFF
cdr3_nt: TGTGCCACCAGTGACCCGGGCAGAGGGTCCGGGGAGCTGTTTTTT

clone_size: -
v_call: TRBV19
j_call: TRBJ2-7
d_call: TRBD1
cdr3_length: 15
cdr3_aa: CASSPPGQGMNEQYF
cdr3_nt: TGTGCCAGTAGTCCCCCGGGACAGGGAATGAACGAGCAGTACTTC

clone_size: once
v_call: TRBV4-1
j_call: TRBJ2-7
d_call: TRBD1
cdr3_length: 14
cdr3_aa: CASSQGQATYEQYF
cdr3_nt: TGCGCCAGCAGCCAGGGACAGGCAACCTACGAGCAGTACTTC

clone_size: -
v_call: TRBV19
j_call: TRBJ1-2
d_call: -
cdr3_length: 13
cdr3_aa: CASSAAGLYGYTF
cdr3_nt: TGTGCCAGTAGTGCAGCAGGGTTATACGGCTACACCTTC